In this sample, the clone carrying this T cell receptor (beta chain) turned up once. The antigen is undetermined. One junction end disagrees with the germline gene, perhaps due to a read error. TCRdb re-called the reads through MiXCR, storing one row per CDR3 protein. The repertoire holds some 600,000 distinct CDR3 sequences, with roughly a quarter as singletons. The entry originates in a study of T cell repertoires in cytomegalovirus infection. General observations from the study: HLA-C-restricted TCR beta clonotypes specific for CMV led the ex vivo response.

The length of the CDR3 is 16 residues. The germline gives CDR1 SGHVS, CDR2 FNYEAQ. The sample was CD8+ T cells from PBMCs. This chain connects TRBV7-6 to TRBJ2-5; D ambiguous. This receptor was identified in a human donor in good health (CMV status not recorded). Some clones in this sample may be carry-over from other donors' samples. CDR3 in DNA: TGTGTCAGCAGCCCAAGCGTCGGCGGTTACCAAGAGACCCAGTACTTC. It specifies CVSSPSVGGYQETQYF.